Listed below are T cell receptor beta chains from one sample, sequenced in a study of pediatric ulcerative colitis. Produced via immunoSEQ multiplex PCR; TCRdb's table is partial and in-frame only. This sample has more than 45,000 clones, with more than 75% found just once. Sequencing was carried out using blood. Receptors originate from a boy aged 5-17 years who was a control in a study of pediatric ulcerative colitis. Each CDR3 is given with its conserved first and last residue. The order of the fields is clone size, V gene, J gene, D gene, CDR3 protein, CDR3 DNA. The D gene is left open where the match is weak. Where a row states a size, it is once, few, many or the class of an expanded clone; other rows omit it.

clone size: .; V gene: TRBV7-3; J gene: TRBJ1-2; D gene: .; CDR3 protein: CASSLTDPQANYGYTF; CDR3 DNA: TGTGCCAGCAGCTTAACGGACCCTCAAGCCAACTATGGCTACACCTTC
clone size: .; V gene: TRBV5-1; J gene: TRBJ2-2; D gene: TRBD1; CDR3 protein: CASSFQTGDTGELFF; CDR3 DNA: TGCGCCAGCAGCTTTCAGACAGGGGACACCGGGGAGCTGTTTTTT
clone size: .; V gene: TRBV11-1; J gene: TRBJ1-4; D gene: TRBD1; CDR3 protein: CASRQTGLDEKLFF; CDR3 DNA: TGTGCCAGCAGACAGACAGGGTTGGATGAAAAACTGTTTTTT
clone size: .; V gene: TRBV7-3; J gene: TRBJ1-1; D gene: .; CDR3 protein: CASSATGNTEAFF; CDR3 DNA: TGTGCCAGCAGCGCCACAGGGAACACTGAAGCTTTCTTT
clone size: .; V gene: TRBV28; J gene: TRBJ1-2; D gene: .; CDR3 protein: CASSPPLMGYGYTF; CDR3 DNA: TGTGCCAGCAGTCCCCCCCTTATGGGCTATGGCTACACCTTC
clone size: once; V gene: TRBV4-3; J gene: TRBJ1-2; D gene: .; CDR3 protein: CASSQDGQGNYGYTF; CDR3 DNA: TGCGCCAGCAGCCAAGATGGTCAGGGAAACTATGGCTACACCTTC
clone size: .; V gene: TRBV14; J gene: TRBJ2-5; D gene: TRBD2; CDR3 protein: CASSVSGRGTETQYF; CDR3 DNA: TGTGCCAGCAGCGTAAGCGGGAGGGGAACGGAGACCCAGTACTTC
clone size: .; V gene: TRBV7-9; J gene: TRBJ2-1; D gene: TRBD2; CDR3 protein: CASSYTSGRYYNEQFF; CDR3 DNA: TGTGCCAGCAGCTATACTAGCGGGAGATACTACAATGAGCAGTTCTTC
clone size: .; V gene: TRBV9; J gene: TRBJ2-3; D gene: TRBD2; CDR3 protein: CASSGRPAQRDHTDTQYF; CDR3 DNA: TGTGCCAGCAGCGGACGCCCCGCCCAGCGGGATCACACAGATACGCAGTATTTT
clone size: once; V gene: TRBV5-1; J gene: TRBJ2-5; D gene: TRBD2; CDR3 protein: CASSGGTSGGQETQYF; CDR3 DNA: TGCGCCAGTAGCGGTGGGACTAGCGGGGGGCAAGAGACCCAGTACTTC
clone size: .; V gene: TRBV28; J gene: TRBJ2-7; D gene: .; CDR3 protein: CASSFLPGLTDYEQYF; CDR3 DNA: TGTGCCAGCAGTTTTCTTCCGGGGCTTACCGACTACGAGCAGTACTTC
clone size: .; V gene: TRBV28; J gene: TRBJ2-7; D gene: .; CDR3 protein: CASSSTAQGSSYEQYF; CDR3 DNA: TGTGCCAGCAGTTCCACCGCTCAAGGGAGCTCCTACGAGCAGTACTTC
clone size: once; V gene: TRBV1; J gene: TRBJ2-7; D gene: .; CDR3 protein: CTSSGQDLYEQYF; CDR3 DNA: TGCACCAGCAGCGGACAGGACCTCTACGAGCAGTACTTC
clone size: .; V gene: TRBV5-6; J gene: TRBJ2-7; D gene: TRBD1; CDR3 protein: CASSPGTGTYEQYF; CDR3 DNA: TGTGCCAGCAGCCCCGGGACAGGGACCTACGAGCAGTACTTC
clone size: .; V gene: TRBV6-1; J gene: TRBJ2-5; D gene: .; CDR3 protein: CASSEMGVQETQYF; CDR3 DNA: TGTGCCAGCAGTGAAATGGGGGTCCAAGAGACCCAGTACTTC
clone size: .; V gene: TRBV2; J gene: TRBJ1-4; D gene: .; CDR3 protein: CASSAQGYNEKLFF; CDR3 DNA: TGTGCCAGCAGTGCACAGGGCTATAATGAAAAACTGTTTTTT
clone size: .; V gene: TRBV10-3; J gene: TRBJ2-5; D gene: .; CDR3 protein: CAIRFKPADQETQYF; CDR3 DNA: TGTGCCATCAGATTTAAGCCAGCTGATCAAGAGACCCAGTACTTC
clone size: .; V gene: TRBV13; J gene: TRBJ1-1; D gene: .; CDR3 protein: CASSSPTLGTKAFF; CDR3 DNA: TGTGCCAGCAGTTCCCCTACGTTGGGGACCAAAGCTTTCTTT